Detailed here is one T cell receptor beta chain. Its antigen remains unidentified. Trimming cost V 3 bases and J 2 bases, with 11 bases left between them. Germline V CDR1 and CDR2: SGHTA, FQGNSA. CDR3 length: 14 amino acids. Using a J-beta primer mix together with a sample-barcoded 5' primer, a second PCR was run for roughly 7 to 12 cycles. Using its own MiXCR run on the 5' RACE reads, TCRdb lists one record per CDR3 protein. The sample contains over 950,000 distinct CDR3 sequences, just over 50% of which appear only once. The sample is drawn from a study of blood T cells in healthy people across ages. The study, taken as a whole, reports: When set beside aged donors, long-lived donors presented more naive CD4+ cells and higher diversity. The unknown donor CMV status may have confounded expanded clonotype changes. Leaving the PBMCs unsorted stopped any conclusive comparison of naive versus antigen-experienced cells.

The chain joins TRBV7-2 to TRBJ2-7, with D uncertain. The clonotype comes from a woman aged 55-69 years in good health. The sequenced material came from blood. CDR3 sequence reads: CASSFPAGAYEQYF. The CDR3 DNA sequence: TGTGCCAGCAGCTTCCCTGCTGGGGCCTACGAGCAGTACTTC.